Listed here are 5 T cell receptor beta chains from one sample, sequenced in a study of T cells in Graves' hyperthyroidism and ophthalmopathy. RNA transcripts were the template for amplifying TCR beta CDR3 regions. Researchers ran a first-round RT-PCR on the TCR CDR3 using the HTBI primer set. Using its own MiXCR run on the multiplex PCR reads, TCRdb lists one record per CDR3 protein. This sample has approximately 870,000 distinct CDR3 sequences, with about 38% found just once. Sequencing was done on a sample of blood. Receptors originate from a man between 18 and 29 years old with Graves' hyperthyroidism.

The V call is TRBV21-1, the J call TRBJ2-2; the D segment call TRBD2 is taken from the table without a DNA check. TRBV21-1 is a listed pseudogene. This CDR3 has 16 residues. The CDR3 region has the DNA TGTGCCAGCACCAGAAGGCCGGGAGGGGACACCGGGGAGCTGTTTTTT. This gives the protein CASTRRPGGDTGELFF.

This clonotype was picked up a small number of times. CDR3 amino acids: CSARGRGAGQPQHF. In DNA, the CDR3 is TGCAGTGCTAGAGGCCGGGGGGCTGGTCAGCCCCAGCATTTT. V usage is TRBV20-1 and J usage is TRBJ1-5; a possible D gene is TRBD1 (6 bases). Looked up from germline, CDR1 is DFQATT and CDR2 is SNEGSKA (reference sequence). The CDR3 has 14 amino acids. Trimming shortened V by 1 base and J by 6 bases, and 13 bases separated the two germline ends.

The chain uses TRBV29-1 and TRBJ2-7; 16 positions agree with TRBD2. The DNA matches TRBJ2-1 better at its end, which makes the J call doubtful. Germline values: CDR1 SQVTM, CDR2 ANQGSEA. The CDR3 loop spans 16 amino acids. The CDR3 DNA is TGCAGCGTCGGGGGGACTAGCGGGAGGGCCTTCAATGAGCAGTTCTTC. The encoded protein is CSVGGTSGRAFNEQFF.

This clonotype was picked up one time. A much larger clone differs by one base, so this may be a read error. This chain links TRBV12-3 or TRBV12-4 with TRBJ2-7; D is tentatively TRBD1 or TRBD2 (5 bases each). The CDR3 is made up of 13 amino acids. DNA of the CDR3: TGTGCCAGCAGTTGGGGGTCCACCTACGAGGAGTACTTC. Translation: CASSWGSTYEEYF.

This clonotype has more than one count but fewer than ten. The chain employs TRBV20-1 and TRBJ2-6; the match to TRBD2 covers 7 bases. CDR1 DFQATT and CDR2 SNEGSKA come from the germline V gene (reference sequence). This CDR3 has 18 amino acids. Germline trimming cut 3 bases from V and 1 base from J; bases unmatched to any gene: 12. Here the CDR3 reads CSARPAAGVTSGANVLTF. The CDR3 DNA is TGCAGTGCTAGGCCAGCGGCGGGGGTAACTTCTGGGGCCAACGTCCTGACTTTC.